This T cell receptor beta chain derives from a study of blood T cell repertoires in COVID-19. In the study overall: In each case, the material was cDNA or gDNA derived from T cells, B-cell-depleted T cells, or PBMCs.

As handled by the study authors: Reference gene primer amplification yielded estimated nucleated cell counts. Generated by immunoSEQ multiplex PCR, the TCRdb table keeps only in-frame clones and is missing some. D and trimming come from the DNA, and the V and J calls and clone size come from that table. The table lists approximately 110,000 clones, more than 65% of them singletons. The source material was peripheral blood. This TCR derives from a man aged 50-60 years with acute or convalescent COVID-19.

The CDR3 reads CTSSQEGRSYEQYV. The CDR3 bases are TGCACCAGCAGCCAGGAGGGACGGAGCTACGAGCAGTACGTC. The chain uses TRBV1 and TRBJ2-7; TRBD2 is the table's D call, not checked against the DNA. TRBV1 is tagged as a pseudogene. The CDR3 extends over 14 amino acids.